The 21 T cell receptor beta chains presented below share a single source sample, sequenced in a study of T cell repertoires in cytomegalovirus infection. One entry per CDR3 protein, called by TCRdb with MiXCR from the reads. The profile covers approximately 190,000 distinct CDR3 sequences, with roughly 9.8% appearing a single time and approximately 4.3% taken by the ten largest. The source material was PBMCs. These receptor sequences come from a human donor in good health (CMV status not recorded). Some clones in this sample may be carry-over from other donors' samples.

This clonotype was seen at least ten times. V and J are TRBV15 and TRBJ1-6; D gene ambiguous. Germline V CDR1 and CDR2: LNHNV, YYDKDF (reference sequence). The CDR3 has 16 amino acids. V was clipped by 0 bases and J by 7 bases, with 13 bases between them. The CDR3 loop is CATSRDRAVTNSPLHF. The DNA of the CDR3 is TGTGCCACCAGCAGAGATCGGGCGGTCACCAATTCACCCCTCCACTTT. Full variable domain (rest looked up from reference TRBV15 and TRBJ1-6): DAMVIQNPRYQVTQFGKPVTLSCSQTLNHNVMYWYQQKSSQAPKLLFHYYDKDFNNEADTPDNFQSRRPNTSFCFLDIRSPGLGDTAMYLCATSRDRAVTNSPLHFGNGTRLTVT.

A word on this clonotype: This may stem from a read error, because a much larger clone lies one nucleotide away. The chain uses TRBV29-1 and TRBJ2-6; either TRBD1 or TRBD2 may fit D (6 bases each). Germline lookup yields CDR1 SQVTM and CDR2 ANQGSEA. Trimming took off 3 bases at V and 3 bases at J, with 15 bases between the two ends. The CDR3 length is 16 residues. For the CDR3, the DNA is TGCAGCGTTGAGAGCGTGGGGGGCCGTGGGGCCAACGTCCTGACTTTC. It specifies CSVESVGGRGANVLTF.

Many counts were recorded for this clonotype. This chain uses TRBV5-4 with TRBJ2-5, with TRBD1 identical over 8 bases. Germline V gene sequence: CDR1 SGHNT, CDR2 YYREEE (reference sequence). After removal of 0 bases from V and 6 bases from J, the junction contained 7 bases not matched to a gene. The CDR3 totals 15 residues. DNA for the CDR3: TGTGCCAGCAGCTTGGATTCAGGGGGCCACCAGACCCAGTACTTC. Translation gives CASSLDSGGHQTQYF.

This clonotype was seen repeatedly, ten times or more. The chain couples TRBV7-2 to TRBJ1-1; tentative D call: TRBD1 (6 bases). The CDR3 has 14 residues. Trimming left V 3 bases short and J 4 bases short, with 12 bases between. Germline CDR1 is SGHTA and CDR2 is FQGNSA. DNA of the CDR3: TGTGCCAGCAGCTTTCAACAGGGCCCCACTGAAGCTTTCTTT. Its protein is CASSFQQGPTEAFF.

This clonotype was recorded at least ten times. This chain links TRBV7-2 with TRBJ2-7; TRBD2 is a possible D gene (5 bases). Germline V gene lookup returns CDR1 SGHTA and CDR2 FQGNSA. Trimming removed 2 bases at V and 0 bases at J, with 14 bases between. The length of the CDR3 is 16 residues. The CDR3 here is CASSLNAGWSSYEQYF. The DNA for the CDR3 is TGTGCCAGCAGCTTAAACGCGGGTTGGAGCTCCTACGAGCAGTACTTC.

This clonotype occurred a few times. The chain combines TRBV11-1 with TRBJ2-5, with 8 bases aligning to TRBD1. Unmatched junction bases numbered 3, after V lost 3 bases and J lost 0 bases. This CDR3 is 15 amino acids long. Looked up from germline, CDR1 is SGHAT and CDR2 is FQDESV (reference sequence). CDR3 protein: CASSLGTGDQETQYF. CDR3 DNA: TGTGCCAGCAGCTTGGGGACAGGTGACCAAGAGACCCAGTACTTC.

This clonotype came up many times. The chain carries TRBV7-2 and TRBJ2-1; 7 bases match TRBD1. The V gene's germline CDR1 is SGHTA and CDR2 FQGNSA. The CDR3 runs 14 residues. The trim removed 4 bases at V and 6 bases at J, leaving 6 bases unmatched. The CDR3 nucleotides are TGTGCCAGCAGCTCCCGACAGGGTGTCAATGAGCAGTTCTTC. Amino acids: CASSSRQGVNEQFF.

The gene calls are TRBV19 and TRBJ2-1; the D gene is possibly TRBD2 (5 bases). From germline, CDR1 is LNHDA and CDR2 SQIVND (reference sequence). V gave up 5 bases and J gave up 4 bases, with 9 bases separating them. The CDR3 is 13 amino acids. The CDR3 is CASSDYSYNEQFF. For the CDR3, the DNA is TGTGCCAGTAGTGACTATTCATACAATGAGCAGTTCTTC.

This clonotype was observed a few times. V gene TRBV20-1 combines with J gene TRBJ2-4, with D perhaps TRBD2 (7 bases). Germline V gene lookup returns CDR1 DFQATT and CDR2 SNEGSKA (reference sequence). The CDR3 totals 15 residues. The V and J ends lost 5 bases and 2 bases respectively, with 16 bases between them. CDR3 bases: TGCAGTGCTCGTAGTGCGGGGGCCTCCAAAAACATTCAGTACTTC. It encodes CSARSAGASKNIQYF.

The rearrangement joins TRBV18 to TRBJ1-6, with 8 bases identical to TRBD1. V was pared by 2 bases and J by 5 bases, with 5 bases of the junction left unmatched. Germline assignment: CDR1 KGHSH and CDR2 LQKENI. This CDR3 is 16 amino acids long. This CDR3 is CASSPTTGANNSPLHF. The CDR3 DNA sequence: TGTGCCAGCTCACCAACGACAGGGGCGAATAATTCACCCCTCCACTTT.

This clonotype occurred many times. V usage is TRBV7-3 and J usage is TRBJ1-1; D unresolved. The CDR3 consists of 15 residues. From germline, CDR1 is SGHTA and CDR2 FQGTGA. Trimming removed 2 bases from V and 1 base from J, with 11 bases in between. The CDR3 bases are TGTGCCAGCAGCTTATTGGGAATGGGGAACACTGAAGCTTTCTTT. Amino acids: CASSLLGMGNTEAFF.

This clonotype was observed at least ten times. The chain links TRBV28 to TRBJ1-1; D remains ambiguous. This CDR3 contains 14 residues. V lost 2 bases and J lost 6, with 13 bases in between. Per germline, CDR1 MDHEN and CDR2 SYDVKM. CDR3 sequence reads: CASSLIGEYAEAFF. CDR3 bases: TGTGCCAGCAGTTTAATTGGGGAATACGCTGAAGCTTTCTTT.

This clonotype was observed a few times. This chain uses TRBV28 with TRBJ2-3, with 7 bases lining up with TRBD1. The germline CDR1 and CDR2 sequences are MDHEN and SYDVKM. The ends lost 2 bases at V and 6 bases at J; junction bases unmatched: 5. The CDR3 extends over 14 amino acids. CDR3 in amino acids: CASSLRDSVDTQYF. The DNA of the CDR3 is TGTGCCAGCAGTTTAAGGGACAGTGTGGATACGCAGTATTTT.

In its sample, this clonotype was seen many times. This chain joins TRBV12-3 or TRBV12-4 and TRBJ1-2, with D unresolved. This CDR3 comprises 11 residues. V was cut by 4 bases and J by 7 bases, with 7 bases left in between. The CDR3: CASSYTTGYTF. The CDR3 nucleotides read TGTGCCAGCAGTTACACGACTGGCTACACCTTC.

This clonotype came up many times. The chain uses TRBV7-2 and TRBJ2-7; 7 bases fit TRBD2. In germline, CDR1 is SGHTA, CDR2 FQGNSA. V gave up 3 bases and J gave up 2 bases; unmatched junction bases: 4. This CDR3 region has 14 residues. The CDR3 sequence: CASSFSSGTYEQYF. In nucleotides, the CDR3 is TGTGCCAGCAGCTTCTCTAGCGGTACCTACGAGCAGTACTTC.

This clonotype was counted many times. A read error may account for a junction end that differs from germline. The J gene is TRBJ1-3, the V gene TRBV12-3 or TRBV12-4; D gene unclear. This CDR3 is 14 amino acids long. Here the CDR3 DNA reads TGTGCCAGCAGCTTAGGGTTCGGTGGAAACACCATATATTTT. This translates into CASSLGFGGNTIYF.

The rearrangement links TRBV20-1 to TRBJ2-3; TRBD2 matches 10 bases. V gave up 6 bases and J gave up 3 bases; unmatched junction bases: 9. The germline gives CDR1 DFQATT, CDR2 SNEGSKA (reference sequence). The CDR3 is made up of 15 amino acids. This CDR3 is CSAYSGTSETDTQYF. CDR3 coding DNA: TGCAGTGCGTATTCCGGGACTAGCGAGACAGATACGCAGTATTTT.

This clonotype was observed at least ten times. Written as DNA, the CDR3 is TGTGCCAGCAGCTTAGTTCGGGGACAGGGGACTAATGAAAAACTGTTTTTT. It is translated as CASSLVRGQGTNEKLFF. J is TRBJ1-4 and V is TRBV7-2, with 10 nucleotides matching TRBD1. Germline V gene lookup returns CDR1 SGHTA and CDR2 FQGNSA. The CDR3 loop spans 17 amino acids. V was pared by 1 base and J by 2 bases, with 4 bases of the junction left unmatched.

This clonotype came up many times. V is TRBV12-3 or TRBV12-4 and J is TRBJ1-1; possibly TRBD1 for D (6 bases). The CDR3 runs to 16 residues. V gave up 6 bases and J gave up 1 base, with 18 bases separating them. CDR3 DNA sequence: TGTGCCAGCAGCCTCTCCTTCGGGGGGCCGAACACTGAAGCTTTCTTT. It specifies CASSLSFGGPNTEAFF.

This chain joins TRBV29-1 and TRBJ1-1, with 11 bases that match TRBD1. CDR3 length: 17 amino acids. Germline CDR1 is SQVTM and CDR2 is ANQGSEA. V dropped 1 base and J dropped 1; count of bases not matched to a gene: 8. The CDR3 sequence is CSVEARGQGAANTEAFF. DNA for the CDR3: TGCAGCGTTGAAGCTCGCGGACAGGGGGCGGCGAACACTGAAGCTTTCTTT.

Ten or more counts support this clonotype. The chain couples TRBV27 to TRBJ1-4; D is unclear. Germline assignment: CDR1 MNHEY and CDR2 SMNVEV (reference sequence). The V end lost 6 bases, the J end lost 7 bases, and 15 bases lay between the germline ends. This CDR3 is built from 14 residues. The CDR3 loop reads CASRPAERAEKLFF. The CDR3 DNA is TGTGCCAGCAGACCGGCCGAAAGGGCTGAAAAACTGTTTTTT.